Below, 14 T cell receptor beta chains from the same sample are listed, as sequenced in a study of shared clonotypes between healthy human individuals. Assay used: immunoSEQ multiplex PCR; TCRdb lists only in-frame clones, some missing. This table has 1,100,000 or so clones, about 80% appearing once. Sequencing was done on a sample of memory CD4+ T cells from PBMCs. As to subset: CD45RA-negative fraction. These receptors were taken from a man in his late teens or twenties in good health. Some clones in this sample may be carry-over from other donors' samples.

The genes are TRBV6-5 and TRBJ2-2; possibly TRBD1 for D (5 bases). Germline lookup yields CDR1 MNHEY and CDR2 SVGAGI. The V end lost 6 bases, the J end lost 4 bases, and 9 bases lay between the germline ends. The CDR3 length is 13 residues. The CDR3 reads CASSQGFTGELFF. The CDR3 region has the DNA TGTGCCAGCAGCCAGGGTTTCACCGGGGAGCTGTTTTTT.

The gene calls are TRBV6-1 and TRBJ1-5, with a possible D match to TRBD1 (5 bases). V dropped 4 bases and J dropped 0 bases, with 10 bases sitting between them. The V gene's germline CDR1 is MNHNS and CDR2 SASEGT. CDR3 length: 15 amino acids. CDR3 DNA: TGTGCCAGCAGTGGACGACAGAGTAGCAATCAGCCCCAGCATTTT. It encodes CASSGRQSSNQPQHF.

As for this clone: Other DNA sequences within the sample encode an identical CDR3. The chain links TRBV5-1 to TRBJ2-7; D is tentatively TRBD1 or TRBD2 (5 bases each). V lost 0 bases, J lost 4 bases, and 11 bases lay in between. CDR1 is SGHRS and CDR2 is YFSETQ in the germline V gene. The CDR3 runs 14 residues. The CDR3 sequence is CASSLAGDLYEQYF. The DNA of the CDR3 is TGCGCCAGCAGCTTGGCCGGGGACCTTTACGAGCAGTACTTC. The variable domain in full, completed from reference TRBV5-1 and TRBJ2-7, reads KAGVTQTPRYLIKTRGQQVTLSCSPISGHRSVSWYQQTPGQGLQFLFEYFSETQRNKGNFPGRFSGRQFSNSRSEMNVSTLELGDSALYLCASSLAGDLYEQYFGPGTRLTVT.

V gene TRBV12-1 combines with J gene TRBJ2-3; the DNA was not used to check the table's D call, TRBD1. TRBV12-1 is a pseudogene locus. The CDR3 is 16 residues long. The CDR3 spells CASSFDGRGSTDTQYF. The DNA for the CDR3 is TGTGCCAGCAGCTTTGATGGCAGGGGCAGCACAGATACGCAGTATTTT.

This chain uses TRBV5-1 with TRBJ2-3; TRBD1 is a possible D gene (5 bases). The V end was cut by 4 bases, the J end by 4 bases, with 19 bases between. CDR3 length equals 16 residues. Germline values: CDR1 SGHRS, CDR2 YFSETQ. The CDR3 loop reads CASSLLAREGADTQYF. CDR3 nucleotides: TGCGCCAGCAGCCTTTTAGCCCGAGAAGGGGCAGATACGCAGTATTTT.

This chain links TRBV5-8 with TRBJ2-3; D is unclear. Germline CDR1 is SGHTS and CDR2 is YDEGEE. This CDR3 region has 14 residues. Trimming took off 3 bases at V and 0 bases at J, with 8 bases between the two ends. CDR3 DNA sequence: TGTGCCAGCAGCTCCCCGCGGAGCACAGATACGCAGTATTTT. Its translation is CASSSPRSTDTQYF.

In regard to this clone: This sample includes further DNA sequences coding for the same CDR3. The rearrangement joins TRBV5-1 to TRBJ2-3; the D is unclear. Germline-derived CDR1 and CDR2 are SGHRS and YFSETQ. V was trimmed by 1 base and J by 1 base, leaving 10 bases between them. The CDR3 extends over 15 amino acids. The CDR3 here is CASSLSRRGTDTQYF. In DNA form, the CDR3 reads TGCGCCAGCAGCTTGTCGAGACGGGGCACAGATACGCAGTATTTT.

This clone occurred a few times. This chain connects TRBV7-8 to TRBJ1-1; D is ambiguous. The CDR3 is 15 residues long. The V end was cut by 5 bases, the J end by 5 bases, with 18 bases between. The germline CDR1 and CDR2 sequences are SGHVS and FQNEAQ. In DNA, the CDR3 is TGTGCCAGCAGCCCTCCTACGGGTCTGGGGACTGAAGCTTTCTTT. This encodes CASSPPTGLGTEAFF.

The chain carries TRBV28 and TRBJ2-4; 9 bases align to TRBD1. CDR3 length: 14 residues. The V gene's germline CDR1 is MDHEN and CDR2 SYDVKM. Losses at the gene ends were 6 bases for V and 6 bases for J; bases not matched to a gene: 6. Here the CDR3 DNA reads TGTGCCAGCAGCGCGGGACAGGGTTTAAACATTCAGTACTTC. Translation: CASSAGQGLNIQYF.

V gene TRBV28 combines with J gene TRBJ1-1, with 7 bases lining up with TRBD1. The CDR3 sequence is 15 residues long. Germline-derived CDR1 and CDR2 are MDHEN and SYDVKM. V shed 3 bases and J 1 base; nucleotides not matched to a gene: 5. The DNA of the CDR3 is TGTGCCAGCAGTTTGTGGGGGACAGCGAACACTGAAGCTTTCTTT. It is translated as CASSLWGTANTEAFF.

Notes on this clone: The sample has other DNA sequences that encode this CDR3 too. This sequence joins TRBV29-1 and TRBJ2-3; TRBD1 is a possible D gene (7 bases). CDR3 length equals 13 residues. Trimming pared 2 bases from V and 3 bases from J, leaving 9 bases between. The V gene's germline CDR1 is SQVTM and CDR2 ANQGSEA. For the CDR3, the DNA is TGCAGCGTTGAACAGGGGGGTACAGATACGCAGTATTTT. Its translation: CSVEQGGTDTQYF.

The CDR3 protein is CASSLGEAGLETQYF. In DNA form, the CDR3 reads TGTGCCAGCAGCTTGGGTGAGGCAGGCCTAGAGACCCAGTACTTC. The chain employs TRBV5-8 and TRBJ2-5, with D unclear. Trimming took off 0 bases at V and 4 bases at J, with 13 bases between the two ends. Germline lookup yields CDR1 SGHTS and CDR2 YDEGEE. The CDR3 is 15 residues long.

V and J are TRBV2 and TRBJ2-3; 9 bases are a match to TRBD1. The V gene end was trimmed by 8 bases and the J gene end by 0 bases; junction bases not matched to a gene: 0. The CDR3 extends over 13 amino acids. Germline CDR1 SNHLY, CDR2 FYNNEI. CDR3 residues: CASGTGSTDTQYF. CDR3 nucleotide sequence: TGTGCCAGCGGGACAGGGAGCACAGATACGCAGTATTTT.

The rearrangement uses TRBV2 and TRBJ2-3; D gene unclear. CDR1 and CDR2 (germline): SNHLY, FYNNEI. The ends were cut back, 8 bases at V and 8 bases at J, with 11 bases in the middle. CDR3 length: 11 residues. The CDR3 DNA reads as TGTGCCAGCGCGCCGTTGGGTACGCAGTATTTT. This encodes CASAPLGTQYF.